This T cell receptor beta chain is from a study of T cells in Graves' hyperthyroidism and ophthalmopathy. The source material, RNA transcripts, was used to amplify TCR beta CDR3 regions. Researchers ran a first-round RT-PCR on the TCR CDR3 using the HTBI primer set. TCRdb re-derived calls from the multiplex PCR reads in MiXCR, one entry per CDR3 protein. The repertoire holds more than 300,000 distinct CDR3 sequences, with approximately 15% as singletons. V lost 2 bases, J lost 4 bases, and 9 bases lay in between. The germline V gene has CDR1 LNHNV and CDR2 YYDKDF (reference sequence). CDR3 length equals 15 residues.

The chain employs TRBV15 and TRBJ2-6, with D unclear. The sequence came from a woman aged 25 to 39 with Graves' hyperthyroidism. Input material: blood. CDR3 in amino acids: CATSRQELGANVLTF. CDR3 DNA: TGTGCCACCAGCAGACAGGAACTCGGGGCCAACGTCCTGACTTTC.